This T cell receptor (beta chain) is from a study of blood T cell repertoires in COVID-19. Overall study context: Samples taken during acute and convalescent COVID-19 were collected in the United States, Italy and Spain. The cDNA or gDNA used as material had been derived from T cells, B-cell-depleted T cells, or PBMCs.

As handled by the study authors: Using reference gene primer amplification, nucleated cell counts were estimated. Here immunoSEQ multiplex PCR was the method, and the copy in TCRdb shows in-frame clones only, minus some. V, J and clone size are those of that table, while D and trimming were read from the DNA. Found here are 100,000 to 150,000 clones, 70% to 90% of them singletons; the top ten hold about 1%. The sequence came from a woman at least 80 years old with acute or convalescent COVID-19. The sequencing input was peripheral blood.

This chain's CDR3 is CASSGGVEKLFF. The CDR3 DNA reads as TGTGCCAGCTCTGGAGGGGTTGAAAAACTGTTTTTT. The V call is TRBV21-1, the J call TRBJ1-4. TRBV21-1 represents a pseudogene. CDR3 length: 12 amino acids.